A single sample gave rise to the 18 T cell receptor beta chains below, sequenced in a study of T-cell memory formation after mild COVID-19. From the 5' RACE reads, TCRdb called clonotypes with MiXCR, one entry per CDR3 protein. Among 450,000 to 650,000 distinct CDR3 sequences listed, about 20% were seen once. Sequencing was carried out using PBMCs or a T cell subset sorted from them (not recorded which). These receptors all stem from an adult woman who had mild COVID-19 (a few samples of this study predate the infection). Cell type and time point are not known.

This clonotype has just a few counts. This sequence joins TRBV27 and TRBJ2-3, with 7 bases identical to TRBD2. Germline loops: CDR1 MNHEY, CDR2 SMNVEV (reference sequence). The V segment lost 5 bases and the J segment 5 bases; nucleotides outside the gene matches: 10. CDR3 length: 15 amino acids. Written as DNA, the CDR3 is TGTGCCAGCAGTCGAAGGGGAGGGCGGCAAGATACGCAGTATTTT. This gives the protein CASSRRGGRQDTQYF.

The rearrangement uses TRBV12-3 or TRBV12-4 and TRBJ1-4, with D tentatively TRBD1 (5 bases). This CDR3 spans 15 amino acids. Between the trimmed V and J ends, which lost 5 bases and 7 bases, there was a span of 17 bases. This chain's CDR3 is CASSGRRGRSEKLFF. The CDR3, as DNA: TGTGCCAGCAGTGGAAGGAGGGGACGGAGTGAAAAACTGTTTTTT.

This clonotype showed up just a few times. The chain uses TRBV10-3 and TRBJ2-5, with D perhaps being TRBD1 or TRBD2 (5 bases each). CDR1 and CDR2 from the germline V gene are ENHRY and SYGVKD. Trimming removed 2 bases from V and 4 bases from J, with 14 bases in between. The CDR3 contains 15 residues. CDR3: CAISEPYSGGETQYF. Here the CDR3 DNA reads TGTGCCATCAGTGAGCCCTACAGTGGGGGAGAGACCCAGTACTTC.

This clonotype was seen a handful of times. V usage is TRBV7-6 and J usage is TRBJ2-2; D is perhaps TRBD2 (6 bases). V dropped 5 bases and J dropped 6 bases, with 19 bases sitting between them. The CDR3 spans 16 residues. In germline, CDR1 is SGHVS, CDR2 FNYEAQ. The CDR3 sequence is CASSPRAGRTSGELFF. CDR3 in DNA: TGTGCCAGCAGCCCCCGCGCGGGGCGGACCTCCGGGGAGCTGTTTTTT.

The CDR3 spells CASSEDRGQSNEKLFF. The DNA for the CDR3 is TGTGCCAGCAGTGAAGACAGGGGGCAGTCTAATGAAAAACTGTTTTTT. This chain joins TRBV25-1 and TRBJ1-4, with TRBD1 matching 10 bases. The CDR3 is 16 amino acids. The germline gives CDR1 MGHDK, CDR2 SYGVNS. V lost 2 bases and J lost 3; bases outside the gene matches: 3.

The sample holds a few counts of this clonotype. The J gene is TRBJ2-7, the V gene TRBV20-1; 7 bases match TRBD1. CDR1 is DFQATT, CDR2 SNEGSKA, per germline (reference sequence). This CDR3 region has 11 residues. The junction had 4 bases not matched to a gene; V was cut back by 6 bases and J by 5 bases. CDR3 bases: TGCAGTGCGAAACAGGGGAACGAGCAGTACTTC. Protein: CSAKQGNEQYF.

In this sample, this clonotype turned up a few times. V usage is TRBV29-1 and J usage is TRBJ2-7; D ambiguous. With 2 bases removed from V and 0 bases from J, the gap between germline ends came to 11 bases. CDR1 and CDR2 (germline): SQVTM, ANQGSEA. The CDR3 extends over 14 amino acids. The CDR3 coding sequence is TGCAGCGTTGAATCGCCAGGTCCCTCCTACGAGCAGTACTTC. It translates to CSVESPGPSYEQYF.

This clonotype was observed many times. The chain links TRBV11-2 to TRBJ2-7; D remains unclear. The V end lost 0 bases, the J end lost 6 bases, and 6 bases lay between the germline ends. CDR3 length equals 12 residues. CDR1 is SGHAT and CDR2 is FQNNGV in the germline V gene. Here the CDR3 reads CASSLDRTEQYF. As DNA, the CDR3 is TGTGCCAGCAGCTTAGACCGTACCGAGCAGTACTTC.

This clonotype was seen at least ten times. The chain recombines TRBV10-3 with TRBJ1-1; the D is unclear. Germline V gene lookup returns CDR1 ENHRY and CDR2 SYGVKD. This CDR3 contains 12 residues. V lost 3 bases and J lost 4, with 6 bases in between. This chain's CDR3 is CAISEIGTEAFF. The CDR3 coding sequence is TGTGCCATCAGTGAAATCGGCACTGAAGCTTTCTTT.

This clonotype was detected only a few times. The CDR3 DNA sequence: TGTGCCAGCAGCCCCGGGGGGCGCTACTCTGGAAACACCATATATTTT. It is translated as CASSPGGRYSGNTIYF. The rearrangement uses TRBV3-1 and TRBJ1-3; tentatively, D is TRBD1 (6 bases). The CDR3 is 16 amino acids. The V gene's germline CDR1 is LGHDT and CDR2 YNNKEL (reference sequence). V was clipped by 4 bases and J by 0 bases, with 13 bases between them.

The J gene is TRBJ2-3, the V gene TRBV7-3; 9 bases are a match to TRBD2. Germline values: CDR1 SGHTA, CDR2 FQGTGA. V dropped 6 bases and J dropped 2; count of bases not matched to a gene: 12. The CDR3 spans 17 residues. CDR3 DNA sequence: TGTGCCAGCAGGTTGAGCGGGGGGATCATTTCCACAGATACGCAGTATTTT. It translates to CASRLSGGIISTDTQYF.

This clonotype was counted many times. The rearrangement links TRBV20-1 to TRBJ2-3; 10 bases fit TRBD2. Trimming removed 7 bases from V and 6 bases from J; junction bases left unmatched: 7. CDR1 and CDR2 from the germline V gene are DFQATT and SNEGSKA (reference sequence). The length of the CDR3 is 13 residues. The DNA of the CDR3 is TGCAGTGTTTCGGGACTAGCGTCGGATACGCAGTATTTT. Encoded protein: CSVSGLASDTQYF.

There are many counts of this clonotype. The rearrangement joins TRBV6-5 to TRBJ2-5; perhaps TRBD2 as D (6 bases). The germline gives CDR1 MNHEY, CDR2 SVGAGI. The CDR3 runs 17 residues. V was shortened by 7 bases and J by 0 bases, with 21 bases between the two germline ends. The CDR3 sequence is CASKTRGLARYQETQYF. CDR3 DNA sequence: TGTGCCAGCAAAACCCGTGGGCTAGCGAGGTACCAAGAGACCCAGTACTTC.

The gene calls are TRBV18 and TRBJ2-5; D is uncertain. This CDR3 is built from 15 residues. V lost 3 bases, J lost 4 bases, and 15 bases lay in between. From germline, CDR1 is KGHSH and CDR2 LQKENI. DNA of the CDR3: TGTGCCAGCTCACCTCCGACCCGAAGTCGAGAGACCCAGTACTTC. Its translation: CASSPPTRSRETQYF.

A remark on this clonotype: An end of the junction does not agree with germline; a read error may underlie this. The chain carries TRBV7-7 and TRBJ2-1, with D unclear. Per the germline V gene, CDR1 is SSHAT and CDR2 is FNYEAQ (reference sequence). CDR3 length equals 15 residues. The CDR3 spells CASSLTPGPINEQFF. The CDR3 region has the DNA TGTGCTAGCAGCTTAACCCCTGGGCCCATCAATGAGCAGTTCTTC.

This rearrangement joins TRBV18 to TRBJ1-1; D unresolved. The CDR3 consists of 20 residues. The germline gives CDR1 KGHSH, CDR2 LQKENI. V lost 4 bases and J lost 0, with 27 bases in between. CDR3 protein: CASSLSTQHRQRGMNTEAFF. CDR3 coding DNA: TGTGCCAGCTCACTTTCAACCCAGCACCGACAAAGAGGCATGAACACTGAAGCTTTCTTT.

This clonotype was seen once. This CDR3 reads CASSGSLTAAAFF. CDR3 nucleotides: TGTGCCAGCAGTGGATCGTTGACCGCGGCGGCTTTCTTT. This chain joins TRBV6-6 and TRBJ1-1; D is uncertain. The CDR3 covers 13 residues. Deletions cut 5 bases from V and 11 bases from J, with 18 bases between. CDR1 and CDR2 from the germline V gene are MNHNY and SVGAGI (reference sequence).

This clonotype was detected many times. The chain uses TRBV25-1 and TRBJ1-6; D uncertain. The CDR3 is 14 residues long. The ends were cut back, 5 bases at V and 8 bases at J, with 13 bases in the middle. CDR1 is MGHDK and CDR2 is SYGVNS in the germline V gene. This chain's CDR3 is CASSSSGRDSPLHF. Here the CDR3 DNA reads TGTGCCAGCAGTTCATCGGGTCGGGATTCACCCCTCCACTTT.